The 9 T cell receptor beta chains in this list originate from one sample, sequenced in a study of CD8+ T cells in alopecia areata. The authors extracted RNA and reverse transcribed it into cDNA as the sequencing template. Sequencing used immunoSEQ multiplex PCR; TCRdb keeps in-frame clones, though not all of them. The top ten hold roughly 0.67% of the sample, which has around 200,000 clones, approximately 56% seen once. Documented treatment: oral pan-JAK inhibitor, 5-10 mg twice daily. The sequences come from CD4+ T cells sorted from blood, collected at week 4, from a patient treated with tofacitinib. Every receptor here comes from a human donor with alopecia areata.

The chain uses TRBV29-1 and TRBJ2-7, with 10 nucleotides matching TRBD1. Germline CDR1 SQVTM, CDR2 ANQGSEA. The CDR3 is 16 residues long. V shed 4 bases, J shed 6 bases, and the junction held 15 bases outside the gene matches. CDR3 bases: TGCAGCGTTGGCCGGGGGGTAGGGACAGGGGCCCTCGAGCAGTACTTC. Amino acids: CSVGRGVGTGALEQYF.

The sample holds a few counts of this clone. The rearrangement joins TRBV6-5 to TRBJ2-1; D is undetermined. The CDR3 is 14 residues long. V lost 0 bases, J lost 10 bases, and 13 bases lay in between. CDR1 and CDR2 (germline): MNHEY, SVGAGI. The CDR3 region has the DNA TGTGCCAGCAGTTACTCGAAATCCAGCATGGAGCAGTTCTTC. Translated, it gives CASSYSKSSMEQFF.

The chain joins TRBV29-1 to TRBJ2-1; 10 bases align to TRBD2. The CDR3 is made up of 15 amino acids. The junction had 12 bases not matched to a gene; V was cut back by 6 bases and J by 7 bases. Germline values: CDR1 SQVTM, CDR2 ANQGSEA. In DNA form, the CDR3 reads TGCAGCGTCGGCCGGACTAGCGGCAGGAGGAATGAGCAGTTCTTC. Residues: CSVGRTSGRRNEQFF.

This clone appeared once. The chain carries TRBV6-1 and TRBJ2-7, with D perhaps matching TRBD1 (6 bases). V dropped 6 bases and J dropped 2 bases, with 11 bases sitting between them. The germline V gene has CDR1 MNHNS and CDR2 SASEGT. CDR3 length equals 13 residues. The DNA for the CDR3 is TGTGCCAGCAGGGTCGGACAGCCCTACGAGCAGTACTTC. It specifies CASRVGQPYEQYF.

The CDR3 DNA reads as TGTGCCAGCAGTGATGGGTTGCTAGTAGTCGAAGAGACCCAGTACTTC. As protein: CASSDGLLVVEETQYF. The V gene is TRBV2, the J gene TRBJ2-5; D call uncertain. The CDR3 spans 16 residues. Per germline, CDR1 SNHLY and CDR2 FYNNEI. The germline V and J ends were trimmed by 3 bases and 3 bases, with 17 bases remaining between them. The full variable domain, rest sourced from reference TRBV2 and TRBJ2-5, is EPEVTQTPSHQVTQMGQEVILRCVPISNHLYFYWYRQILGQKVEFLVSFYNNEISEKSEIFDDQFSVERPDGSNFTLKIRSTKLEDSAMYFCASSDGLLVVEETQYFGPGTRLLVL.

Concerning this clone: Relative to the germline gene, one junction end is altered; a read error may explain this. This chain's CDR3 is CARSSGGTDTQYF. The CDR3 coding sequence is TGTGCCCGGAGCAGCGGGGGCACAGATACGCAGTATTTT. The V call is TRBV30, the J call TRBJ2-3; the match to TRBD2 covers 7 bases. The CDR3 loop spans 13 amino acids. CDR1 is GTSNPN, CDR2 SVGIG, per germline (reference sequence).

The chain recombines TRBV19 with TRBJ1-4, with D uncertain. Germline assignment: CDR1 LNHDA and CDR2 SQIVND (reference sequence). The ends were cut back, 8 bases at V and 6 bases at J, with 13 bases in the middle. This CDR3 is 13 amino acids long. In nucleotides, the CDR3 is TGTGCCAGTGGTTTTGGTATCTATGAAAAACTGTTTTTT. This gives the protein CASGFGIYEKLFF.

Comment on this clone: Other DNA sequences in this specimen translate into the identical CDR3. This chain joins TRBV30 and TRBJ1-5; D might be TRBD1 (6 bases). This CDR3 region has 13 residues. CDR1 is GTSNPN, CDR2 SVGIG, per germline (reference sequence). Trimming pared 0 bases from V and 5 bases from J, leaving 8 bases between. CDR3 residues: CAWSVRGDQPQHF. CDR3 sequence (DNA): TGTGCCTGGAGTGTTAGGGGGGATCAGCCCCAGCATTTT.

The gene calls are TRBV10-3 and TRBJ2-3; 7 nucleotides align to TRBD2. V dropped 3 bases and J dropped 7; count of bases not matched to a gene: 10. The CDR3 has 15 amino acids. From germline, CDR1 is ENHRY and CDR2 SYGVKD. The CDR3 sequence: CAISESSGTVNTQYF. CDR3 DNA sequence: TGTGCCATCAGTGAATCAAGCGGGACGGTAAATACGCAGTATTTT.